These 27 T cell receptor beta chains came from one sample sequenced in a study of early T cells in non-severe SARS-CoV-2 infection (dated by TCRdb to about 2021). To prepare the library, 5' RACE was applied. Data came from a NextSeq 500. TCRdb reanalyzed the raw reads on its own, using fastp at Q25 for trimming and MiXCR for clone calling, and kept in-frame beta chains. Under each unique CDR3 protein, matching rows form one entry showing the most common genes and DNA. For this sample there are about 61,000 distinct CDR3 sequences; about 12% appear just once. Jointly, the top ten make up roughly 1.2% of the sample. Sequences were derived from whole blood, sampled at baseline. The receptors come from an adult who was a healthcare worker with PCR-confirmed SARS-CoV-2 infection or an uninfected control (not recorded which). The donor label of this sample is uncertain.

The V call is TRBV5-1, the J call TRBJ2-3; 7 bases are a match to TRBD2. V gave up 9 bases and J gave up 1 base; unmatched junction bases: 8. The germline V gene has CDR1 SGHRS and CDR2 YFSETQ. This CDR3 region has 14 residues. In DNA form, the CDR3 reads TGCGCCATCTCGAGACGGGGGGGCACAGATACGCAGTATTTT. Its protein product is CAISRRGGTDTQYF. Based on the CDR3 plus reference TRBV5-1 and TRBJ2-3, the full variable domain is KAGVTQTPRYLIKTRGQQVTLSCSPISGHRSVSWYQQTPGQGLQFLFEYFSETQRNKGNFPGRFSGRQFSNSRSEMNVSTLELGDSALYLCAISRRGGTDTQYFGPGTRLTVL.

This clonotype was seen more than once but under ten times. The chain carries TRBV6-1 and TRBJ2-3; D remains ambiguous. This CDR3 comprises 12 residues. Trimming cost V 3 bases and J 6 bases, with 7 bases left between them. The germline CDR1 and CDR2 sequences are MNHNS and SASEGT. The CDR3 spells CASSERHDTQYF. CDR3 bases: TGTGCCAGCAGTGAGAGACACGATACGCAGTATTTT.

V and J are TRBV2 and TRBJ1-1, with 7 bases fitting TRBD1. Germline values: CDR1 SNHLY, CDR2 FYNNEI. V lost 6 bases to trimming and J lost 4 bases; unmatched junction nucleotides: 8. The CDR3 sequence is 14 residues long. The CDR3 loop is CASRTTGVGTEAFF. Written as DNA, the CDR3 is TGTGCCAGCAGGACTACAGGGGTGGGCACTGAAGCTTTCTTT.

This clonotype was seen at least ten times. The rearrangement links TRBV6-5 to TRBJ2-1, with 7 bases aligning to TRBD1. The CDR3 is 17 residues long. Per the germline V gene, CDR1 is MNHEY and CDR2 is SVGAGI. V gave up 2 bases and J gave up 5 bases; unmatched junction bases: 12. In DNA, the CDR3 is TGTGCCAGCAGTTACCCACTGAACACGGGACAGAACAATGAGCAGTTCTTC. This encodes CASSYPLNTGQNNEQFF.

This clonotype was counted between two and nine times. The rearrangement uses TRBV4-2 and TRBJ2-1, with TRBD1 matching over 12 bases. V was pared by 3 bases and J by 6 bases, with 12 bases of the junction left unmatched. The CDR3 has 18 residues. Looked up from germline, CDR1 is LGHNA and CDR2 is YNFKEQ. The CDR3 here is CASSQFEAGTGGTNEQFF. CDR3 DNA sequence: TGTGCCAGCAGCCAGTTCGAAGCCGGGACAGGGGGCACCAATGAGCAGTTCTTC.

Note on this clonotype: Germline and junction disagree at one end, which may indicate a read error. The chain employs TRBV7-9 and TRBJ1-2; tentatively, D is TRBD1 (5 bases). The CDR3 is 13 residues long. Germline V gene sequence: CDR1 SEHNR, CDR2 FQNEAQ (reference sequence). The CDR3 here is CASSLAGPYGYTF. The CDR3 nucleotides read TGTGCCAGCAGCCTAGCAGGGCCTTATGGCTACACCTTC.

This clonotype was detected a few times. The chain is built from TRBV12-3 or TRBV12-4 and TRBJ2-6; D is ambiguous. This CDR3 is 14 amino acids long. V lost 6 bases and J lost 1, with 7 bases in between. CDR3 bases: TGTGCCAGCAGCTTGTGGTCTGGGGCCAACGTCCTGACTTTC. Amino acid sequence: CASSLWSGANVLTF.

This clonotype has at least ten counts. The CDR3 DNA reads TGTGCCTGGAGTACAAAGGGGCTAGCGGTTACCGGGGAGCTGTTTTTT. This codes for CAWSTKGLAVTGELFF. This chain uses TRBV30 with TRBJ2-2; 7 nucleotides match TRBD2. V lost 2 bases, J lost 5 bases, and 11 bases stayed unmatched. Germline V gives CDR1 GTSNPN, CDR2 SVGIG (reference sequence). The CDR3 sequence is 16 residues long.

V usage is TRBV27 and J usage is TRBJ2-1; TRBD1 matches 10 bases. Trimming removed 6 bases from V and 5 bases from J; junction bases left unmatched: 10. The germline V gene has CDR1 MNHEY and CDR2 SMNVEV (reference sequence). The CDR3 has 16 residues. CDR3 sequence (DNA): TGTGCCAGCAGGAATGCCGGGACAGGGGACCACAATGAGCAGTTCTTC. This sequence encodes CASRNAGTGDHNEQFF.

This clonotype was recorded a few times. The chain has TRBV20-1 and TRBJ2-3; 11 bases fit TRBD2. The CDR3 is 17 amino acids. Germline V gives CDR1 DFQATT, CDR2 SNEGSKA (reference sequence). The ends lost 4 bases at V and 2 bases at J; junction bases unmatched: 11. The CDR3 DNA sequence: TGCAGTGCTAAAAAGCTACTGACTAGCGGGGACACAGATACGCAGTATTTT. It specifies CSAKKLLTSGDTDTQYF.

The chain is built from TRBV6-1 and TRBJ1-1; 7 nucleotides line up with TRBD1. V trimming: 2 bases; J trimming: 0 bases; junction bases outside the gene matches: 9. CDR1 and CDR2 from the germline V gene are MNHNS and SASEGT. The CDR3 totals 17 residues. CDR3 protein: CASSERGNRGLNTEAFF. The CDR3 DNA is TGTGCCAGCAGTGAAAGGGGTAACAGGGGATTGAACACTGAAGCTTTCTTT.

This CDR3 is CASSPSEGFGTEAFF. The CDR3 DNA is TGTGCCAGCAGCCCTAGCGAAGGGTTCGGGACTGAAGCTTTCTTT. The chain uses TRBV3-1 and TRBJ1-1; D is unresolved. Germline lookup yields CDR1 LGHDT and CDR2 YNNKEL (reference sequence). The V end lost 4 bases, the J end lost 5 bases, and 17 bases lay between the germline ends. The CDR3 is 15 residues long. Based on the CDR3 plus reference TRBV3-1 and TRBJ1-1, the full variable domain is DTAVSQTPKYLVTQMGNDKSIKCEQNLGHDTMYWYKQDSKKFLKIMFSYNNKELIINETVPNRFSPKSPDKAHLNLHINSLELGDSAVYFCASSPSEGFGTEAFFGQGTRLTVV.

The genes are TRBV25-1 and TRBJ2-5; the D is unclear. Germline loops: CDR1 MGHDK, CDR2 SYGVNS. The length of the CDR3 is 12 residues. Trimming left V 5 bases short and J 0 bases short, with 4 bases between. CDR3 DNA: TGTGCCAGCAGTCCGAACCAAGAGACCCAGTACTTC. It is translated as CASSPNQETQYF.

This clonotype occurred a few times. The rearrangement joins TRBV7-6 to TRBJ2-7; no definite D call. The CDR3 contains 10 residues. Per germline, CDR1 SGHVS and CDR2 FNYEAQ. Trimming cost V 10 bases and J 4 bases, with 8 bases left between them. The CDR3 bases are TGTGCCACGGCCAGGTACGAGCAGTACGTC. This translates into CATARYEQYV.

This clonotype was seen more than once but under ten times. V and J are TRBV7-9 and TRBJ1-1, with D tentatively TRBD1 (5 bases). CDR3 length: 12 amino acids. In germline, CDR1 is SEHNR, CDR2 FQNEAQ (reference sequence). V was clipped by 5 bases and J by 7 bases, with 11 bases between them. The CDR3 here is CASSPQDSEAFF. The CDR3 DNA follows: TGTGCCAGCAGCCCCCAAGACAGTGAAGCTTTCTTT.

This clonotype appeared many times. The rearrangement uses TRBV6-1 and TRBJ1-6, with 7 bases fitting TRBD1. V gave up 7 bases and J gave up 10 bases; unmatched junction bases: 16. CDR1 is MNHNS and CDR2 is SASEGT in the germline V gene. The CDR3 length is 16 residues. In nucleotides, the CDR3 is TGTGCCAGCACTTCACAGGGGAGAATGCGAGCCTCACCCCTCCACTTT. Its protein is CASTSQGRMRASPLHF.

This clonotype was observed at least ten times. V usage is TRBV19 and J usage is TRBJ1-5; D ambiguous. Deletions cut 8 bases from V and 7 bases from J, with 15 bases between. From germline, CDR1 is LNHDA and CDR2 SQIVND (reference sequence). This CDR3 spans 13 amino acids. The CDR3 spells CASETDAHQPQHF. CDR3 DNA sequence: TGTGCCAGTGAAACGGATGCCCACCAGCCCCAGCATTTT.

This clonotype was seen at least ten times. This CDR3 is CASSLNRVYNTGELFF. The CDR3 DNA is TGTGCCAGCAGTTTAAACCGGGTCTATAACACCGGGGAGCTGTTTTTT. V and J are TRBV27 and TRBJ2-2; unclear D gene. Germline CDR1 is MNHEY and CDR2 is SMNVEV (reference sequence). The CDR3 has 16 residues. V was clipped by 2 bases and J by 2 bases, with 12 bases between them.

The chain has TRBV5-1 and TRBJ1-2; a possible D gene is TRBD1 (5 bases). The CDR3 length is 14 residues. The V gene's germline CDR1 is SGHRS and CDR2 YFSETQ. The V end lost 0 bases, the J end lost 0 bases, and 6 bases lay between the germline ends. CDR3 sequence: CASSLGQSNYGYTF. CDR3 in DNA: TGCGCCAGCAGCTTGGGACAGTCTAACTATGGCTACACCTTC.

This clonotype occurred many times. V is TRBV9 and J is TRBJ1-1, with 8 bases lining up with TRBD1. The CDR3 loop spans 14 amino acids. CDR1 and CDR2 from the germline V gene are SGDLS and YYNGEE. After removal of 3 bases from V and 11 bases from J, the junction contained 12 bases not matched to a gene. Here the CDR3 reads CASSARTGSGAAFF. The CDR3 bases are TGTGCCAGCAGCGCCCGGACAGGGTCCGGAGCGGCTTTCTTT.

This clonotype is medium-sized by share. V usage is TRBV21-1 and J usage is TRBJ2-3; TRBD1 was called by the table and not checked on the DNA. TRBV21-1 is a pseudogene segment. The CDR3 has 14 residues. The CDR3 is CASSKGQGTDTQYF. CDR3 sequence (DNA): TGTGCCAGCAGCAAAGGACAGGGCACAGATACGCAGTATTTT.

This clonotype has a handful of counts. The CDR3 DNA reads as TGTGCCAGCAGTTTAGCGCTAGCCAAAAACATTCAGTACTTC. It codes for CASSLALAKNIQYF. The gene calls are TRBV12-3 or TRBV12-4 and TRBJ2-4, with D uncertain. The CDR3 is 14 residues long. Trimming cost V 0 bases and J 0 bases, with 3 bases left between them.

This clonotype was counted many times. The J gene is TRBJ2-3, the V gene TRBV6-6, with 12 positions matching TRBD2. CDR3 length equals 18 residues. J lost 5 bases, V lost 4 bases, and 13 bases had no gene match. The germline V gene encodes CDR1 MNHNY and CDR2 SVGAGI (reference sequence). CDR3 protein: CASSWRTSGVSDKDTQYF. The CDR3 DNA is TGTGCCAGCAGTTGGAGGACTAGCGGGGTATCGGACAAAGATACGCAGTATTTT.

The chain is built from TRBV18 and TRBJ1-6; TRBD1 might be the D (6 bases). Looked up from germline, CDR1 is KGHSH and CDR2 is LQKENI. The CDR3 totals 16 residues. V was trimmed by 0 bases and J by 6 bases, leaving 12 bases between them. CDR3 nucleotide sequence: TGTGCCAGCTCACCACCGGGCAGGGGAGGTAATTCACCCCTCCACTTT. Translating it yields CASSPPGRGGNSPLHF.

The CDR3 reads CASTVSGTGELFF. The DNA of the CDR3 is TGCGCCAGCACCGTTTCGGGCACCGGGGAGCTGTTTTTT. V usage is TRBV5-1 and J usage is TRBJ2-2; D not certain. Trimming shortened V by 6 bases and J by 4 bases, and 10 bases separated the two germline ends. Germline V CDR1 and CDR2: SGHRS, YFSETQ. This CDR3 region has 13 residues.

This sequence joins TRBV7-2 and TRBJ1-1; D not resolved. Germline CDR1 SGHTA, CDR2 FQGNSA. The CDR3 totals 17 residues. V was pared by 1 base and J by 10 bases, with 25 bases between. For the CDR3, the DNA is TGTGCCAGCAGCTTAGTTTGGGGAAACATAGGTGCTATTGGAGCTTTCTTT. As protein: CASSLVWGNIGAIGAFF.

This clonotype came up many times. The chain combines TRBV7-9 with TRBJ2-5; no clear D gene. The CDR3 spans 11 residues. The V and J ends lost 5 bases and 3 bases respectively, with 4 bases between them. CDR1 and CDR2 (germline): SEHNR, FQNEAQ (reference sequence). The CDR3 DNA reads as TGTGCCAGCAGCCCAAAAGAGACCCAGTACTTC. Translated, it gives CASSPKETQYF.